The clone carrying this T cell receptor beta chain occurred once. Its antigen is undetermined. This specimen belongs to a study of OX40 agonist ivuxolimab in advanced cancers. Study overall: A diagnosis of hepatocellular carcinoma, melanoma, renal cell or head and neck cancer was present in dose-escalation patients. Overall study results and limits: Patients who responded partially at 0.1-3.0 mg/kg showed clonal expansion ranking among the lowest. Normalized T-cell clonal expansion was also low in a subset of nonresponders.

Libraries were prepared by immunoSEQ multiplex PCR; TCRdb keeps only in-frame clonotypes and omits some of them. Of 90,000 to 120,000 clones detected, 91% appear once; the ten largest clones hold roughly 1.1%. Germline trimming cut 6 bases from V and 2 bases from J; bases unmatched to any gene: 6. Germline lookup yields CDR1 SGHTA and CDR2 FQGNSA. The CDR3 totals 15 residues. Specimen: CD4+ or CD8+ T cells sorted from blood, collected in a trial of the OX40 agonist ivuxolimab. This sequence originates from an adult with an advanced solid tumor such as melanoma, head and neck, liver or kidney cancer. This chain connects TRBV7-2 to TRBJ2-3; 9 positions match TRBD2. The CDR3 loop reads CASSAGGRNTDTQYF. The CDR3 DNA is TGTGCCAGCAGTGCGGGGGGGCGAAACACAGATACGCAGTATTTT.